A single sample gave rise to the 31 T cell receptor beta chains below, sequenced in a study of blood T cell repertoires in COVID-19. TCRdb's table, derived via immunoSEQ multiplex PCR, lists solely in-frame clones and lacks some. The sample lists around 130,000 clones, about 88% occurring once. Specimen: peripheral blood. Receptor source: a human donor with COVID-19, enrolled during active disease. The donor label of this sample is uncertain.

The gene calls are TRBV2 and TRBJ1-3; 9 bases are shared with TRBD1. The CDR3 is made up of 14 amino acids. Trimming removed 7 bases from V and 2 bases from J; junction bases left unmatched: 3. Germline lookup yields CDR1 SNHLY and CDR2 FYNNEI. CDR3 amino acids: CASKRTGAGNTIYF. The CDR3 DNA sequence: TGTGCCAGCAAGCGGACAGGGGCTGGAAACACCATATATTTT.

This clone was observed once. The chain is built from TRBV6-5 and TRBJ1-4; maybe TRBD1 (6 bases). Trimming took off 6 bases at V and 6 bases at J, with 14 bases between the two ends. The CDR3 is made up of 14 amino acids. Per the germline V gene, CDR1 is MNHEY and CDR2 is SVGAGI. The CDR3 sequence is CASRLGTNDEKLFF. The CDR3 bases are TGTGCCAGCAGGCTCGGGACAAACGATGAAAAACTGTTTTTT.

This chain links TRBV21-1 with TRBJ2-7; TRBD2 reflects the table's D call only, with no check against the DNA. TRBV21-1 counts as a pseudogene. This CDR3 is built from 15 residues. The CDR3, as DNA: TGTGCCAGCAGCAAAGGGTCGGGGGAACCCTACGAGCAGTACTTC. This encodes CASSKGSGEPYEQYF.

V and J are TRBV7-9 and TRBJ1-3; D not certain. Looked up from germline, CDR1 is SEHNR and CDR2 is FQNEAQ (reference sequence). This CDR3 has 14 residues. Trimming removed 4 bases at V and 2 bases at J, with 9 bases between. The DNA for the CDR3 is TGTGCCAGCAGCTACCCCGCAGCTGGAAACACCATATATTTT. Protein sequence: CASSYPAAGNTIYF.

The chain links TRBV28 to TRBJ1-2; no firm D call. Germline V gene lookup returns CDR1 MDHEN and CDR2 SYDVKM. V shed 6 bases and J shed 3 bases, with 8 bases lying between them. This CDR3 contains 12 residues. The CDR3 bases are TGTGCCAGCAGCCCCCTTTACTATGGCTACACCTTC. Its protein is CASSPLYYGYTF.

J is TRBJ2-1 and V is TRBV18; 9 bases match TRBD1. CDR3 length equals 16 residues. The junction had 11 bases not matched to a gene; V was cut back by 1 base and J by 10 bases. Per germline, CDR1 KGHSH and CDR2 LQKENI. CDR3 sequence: CASSPQGQGSDREQFF. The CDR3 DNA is TGTGCCAGCTCACCACAGGGACAGGGTTCCGATCGCGAGCAGTTCTTC. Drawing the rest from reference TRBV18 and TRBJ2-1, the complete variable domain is NAGVMQNPRHLVRRRGQEARLRCSPMKGHSHVYWYRQLPEEGLKFMVYLQKENIIDESGMPKERFSAEFPKEGPSILRIQQVVRGDSAAYFCASSPQGQGSDREQFFGPGTRLTVL.

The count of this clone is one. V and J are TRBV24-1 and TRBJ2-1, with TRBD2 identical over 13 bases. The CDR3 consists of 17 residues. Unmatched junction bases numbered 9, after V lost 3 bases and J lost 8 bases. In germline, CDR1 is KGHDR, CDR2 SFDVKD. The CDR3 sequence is CATSDTQLAGGPDEQFF. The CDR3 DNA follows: TGTGCCACCAGTGATACCCAACTAGCGGGAGGGCCTGATGAGCAGTTCTTC.

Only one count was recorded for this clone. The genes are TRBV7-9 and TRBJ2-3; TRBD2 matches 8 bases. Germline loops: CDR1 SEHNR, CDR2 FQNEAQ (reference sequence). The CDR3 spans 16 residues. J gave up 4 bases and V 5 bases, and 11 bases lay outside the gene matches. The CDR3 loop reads CASSPGGGWVADTQYF. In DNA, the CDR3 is TGTGCCAGCAGCCCCGGGGGGGGTTGGGTAGCAGATACGCAGTATTTT.

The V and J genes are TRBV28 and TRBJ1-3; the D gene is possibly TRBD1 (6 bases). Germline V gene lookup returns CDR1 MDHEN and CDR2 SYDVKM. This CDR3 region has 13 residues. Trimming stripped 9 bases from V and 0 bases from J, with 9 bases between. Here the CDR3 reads CASGQFSGNTIYF. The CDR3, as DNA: TGTGCCAGTGGACAGTTCTCTGGAAACACCATATATTTT.

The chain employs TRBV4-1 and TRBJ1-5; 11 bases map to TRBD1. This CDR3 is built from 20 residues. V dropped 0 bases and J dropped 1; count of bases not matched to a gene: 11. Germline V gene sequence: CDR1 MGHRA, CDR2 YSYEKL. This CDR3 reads CASSQDPGQGVGVSNQPQHF. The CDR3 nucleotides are TGCGCCAGCAGCCAAGACCCGGGACAGGGGGTAGGGGTAAGCAATCAGCCCCAGCATTTT.

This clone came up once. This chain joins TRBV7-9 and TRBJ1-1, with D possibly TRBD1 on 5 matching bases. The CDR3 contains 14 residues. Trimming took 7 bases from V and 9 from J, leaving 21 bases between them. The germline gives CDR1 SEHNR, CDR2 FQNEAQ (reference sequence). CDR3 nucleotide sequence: TGTGCCAGCACCCTAAACCTGCAGGGCGTGAAAGCTTTCTTT. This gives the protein CASTLNLQGVKAFF.

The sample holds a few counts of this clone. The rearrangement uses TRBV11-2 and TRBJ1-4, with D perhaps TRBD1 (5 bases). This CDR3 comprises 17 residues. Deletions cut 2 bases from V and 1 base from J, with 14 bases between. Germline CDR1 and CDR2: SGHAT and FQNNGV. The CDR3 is CASSLSGRQGTNEKLFF. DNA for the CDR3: TGTGCCAGCAGCTTATCAGGTCGGCAGGGAACTAATGAAAAACTGTTTTTT.

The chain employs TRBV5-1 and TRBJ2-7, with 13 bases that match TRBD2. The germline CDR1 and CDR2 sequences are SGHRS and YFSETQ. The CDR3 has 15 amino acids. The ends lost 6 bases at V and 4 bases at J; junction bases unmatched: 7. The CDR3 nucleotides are TGCGCCAGCACCCGGACTAGCGGGGGAACATACGAGCAGTACTTC. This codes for CASTRTSGGTYEQYF.

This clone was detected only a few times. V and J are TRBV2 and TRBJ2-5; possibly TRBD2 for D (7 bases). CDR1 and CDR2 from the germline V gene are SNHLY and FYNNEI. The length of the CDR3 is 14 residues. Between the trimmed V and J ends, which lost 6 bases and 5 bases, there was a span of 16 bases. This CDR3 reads CASSQEGGTETQYF. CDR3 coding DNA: TGTGCCAGCAGCCAAGAGGGGGGGACTGAGACCCAGTACTTC.

The CDR3 reads CASSRGPHSGNTIYF. The DNA of the CDR3 is TGTGCCAGCAGCCGAGGGCCCCACTCTGGAAACACCATATATTTT. This chain links TRBV11-2 with TRBJ1-3; D gene ambiguous. In germline, CDR1 is SGHAT, CDR2 FQNNGV. The germline V and J ends were trimmed by 5 bases and 0 bases, with 11 bases remaining between them. This CDR3 spans 15 amino acids.

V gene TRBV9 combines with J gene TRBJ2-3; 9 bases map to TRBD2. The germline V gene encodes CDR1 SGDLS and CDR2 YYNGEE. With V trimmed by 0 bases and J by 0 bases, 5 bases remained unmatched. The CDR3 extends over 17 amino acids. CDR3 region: CASSVVAGDSSTDTQYF. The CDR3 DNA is TGTGCCAGCAGCGTAGTAGCGGGGGACTCTAGCACAGATACGCAGTATTTT.

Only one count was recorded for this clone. CDR3 DNA sequence: TGCGCCAGCAGGCGGGACGGGCGGGAGACCCAGTACTTC. It yields the protein CASRRDGRETQYF. The rearrangement joins TRBV5-1 to TRBJ2-5, with D perhaps matching TRBD2 (6 bases). The CDR3 consists of 13 residues. CDR1 and CDR2 from the germline V gene are SGHRS and YFSETQ. V shed 5 bases and J shed 5 bases, with 13 bases lying between them.

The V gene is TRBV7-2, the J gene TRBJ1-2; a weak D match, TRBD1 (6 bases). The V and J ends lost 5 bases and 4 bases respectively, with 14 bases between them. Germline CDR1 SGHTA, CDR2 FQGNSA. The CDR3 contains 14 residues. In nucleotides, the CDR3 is TGTGCCAGCAGCCCCCAGGGGCAGGGCTATGGCTACACCTTC. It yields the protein CASSPQGQGYGYTF.

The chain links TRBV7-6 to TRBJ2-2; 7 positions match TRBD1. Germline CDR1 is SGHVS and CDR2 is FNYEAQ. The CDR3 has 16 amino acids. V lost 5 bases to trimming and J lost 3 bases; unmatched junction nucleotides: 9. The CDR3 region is CASSIRQGRDTGELFF. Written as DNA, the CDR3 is TGTGCCAGCAGCATCAGACAGGGTAGAGACACCGGGGAGCTGTTTTTT.

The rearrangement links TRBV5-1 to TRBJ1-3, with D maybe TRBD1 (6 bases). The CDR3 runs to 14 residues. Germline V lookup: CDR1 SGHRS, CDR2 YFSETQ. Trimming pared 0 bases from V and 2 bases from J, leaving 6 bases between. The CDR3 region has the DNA TGCGCCAGCAGCTTGGGGACAGCTGGAAACACCATATATTTT. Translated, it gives CASSLGTAGNTIYF. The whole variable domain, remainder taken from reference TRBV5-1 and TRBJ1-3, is KAGVTQTPRYLIKTRGQQVTLSCSPISGHRSVSWYQQTPGQGLQFLFEYFSETQRNKGNFPGRFSGRQFSNSRSEMNVSTLELGDSALYLCASSLGTAGNTIYFGEGSWLTVV.

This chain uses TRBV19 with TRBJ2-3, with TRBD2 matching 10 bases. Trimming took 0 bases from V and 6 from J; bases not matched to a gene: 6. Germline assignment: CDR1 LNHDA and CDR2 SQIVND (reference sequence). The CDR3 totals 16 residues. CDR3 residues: CASSIDLAGARDTQYF. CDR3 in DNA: TGTGCCAGTAGTATAGATCTAGCGGGGGCGCGTGATACGCAGTATTTT.

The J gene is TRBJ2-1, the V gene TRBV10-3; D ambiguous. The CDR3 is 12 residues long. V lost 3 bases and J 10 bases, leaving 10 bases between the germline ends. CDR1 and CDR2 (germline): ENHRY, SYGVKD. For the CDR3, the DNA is TGTGCCATCAGTGATAGAGTGGAGGAGCAGTTCTTC. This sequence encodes CAISDRVEEQFF.

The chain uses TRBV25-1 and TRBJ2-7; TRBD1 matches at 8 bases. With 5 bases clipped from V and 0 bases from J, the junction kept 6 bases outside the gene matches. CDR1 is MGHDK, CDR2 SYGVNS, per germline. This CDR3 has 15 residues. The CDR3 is CASSYRQGPSYEQYF. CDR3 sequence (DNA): TGTGCCAGCAGTTACAGACAGGGGCCCTCCTACGAGCAGTACTTC.

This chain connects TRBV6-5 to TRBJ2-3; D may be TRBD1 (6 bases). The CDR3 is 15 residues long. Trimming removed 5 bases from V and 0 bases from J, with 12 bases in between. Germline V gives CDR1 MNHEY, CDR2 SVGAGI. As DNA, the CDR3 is TGTGCCAGCAGTCTAGGGGACACTAGCACAGATACGCAGTATTTT. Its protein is CASSLGDTSTDTQYF.

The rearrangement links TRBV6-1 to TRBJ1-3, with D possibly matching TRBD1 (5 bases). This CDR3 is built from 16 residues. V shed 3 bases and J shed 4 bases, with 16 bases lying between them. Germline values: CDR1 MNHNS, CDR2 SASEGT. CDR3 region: CASSDKYRFEGNTIYF. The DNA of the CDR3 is TGTGCCAGCAGTGATAAGTACAGGTTTGAAGGAAACACCATATATTTT.

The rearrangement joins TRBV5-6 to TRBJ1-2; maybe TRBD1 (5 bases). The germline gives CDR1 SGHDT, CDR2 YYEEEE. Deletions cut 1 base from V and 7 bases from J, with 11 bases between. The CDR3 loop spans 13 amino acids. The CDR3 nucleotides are TGTGCCAGCAGCTTGAAGGGGATAGGTGGCTACACCTTC. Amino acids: CASSLKGIGGYTF.

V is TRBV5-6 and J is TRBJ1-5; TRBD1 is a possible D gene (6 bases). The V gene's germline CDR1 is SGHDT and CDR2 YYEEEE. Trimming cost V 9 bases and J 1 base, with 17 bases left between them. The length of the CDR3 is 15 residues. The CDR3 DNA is TGTGCCAATTGTCCGGGACACTTCAGCAATCAGCCCCAGCATTTT. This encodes CANCPGHFSNQPQHF. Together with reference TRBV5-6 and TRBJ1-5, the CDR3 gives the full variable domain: DAGVTQSPTHLIKTRGQQVTLRCSPKSGHDTVSWYQQALGQGPQFIFQYYEEEERQRGNFPDRFSGHQFPNYSSELNVNALLLGDSALYLCANCPGHFSNQPQHFGDGTRLSIL.

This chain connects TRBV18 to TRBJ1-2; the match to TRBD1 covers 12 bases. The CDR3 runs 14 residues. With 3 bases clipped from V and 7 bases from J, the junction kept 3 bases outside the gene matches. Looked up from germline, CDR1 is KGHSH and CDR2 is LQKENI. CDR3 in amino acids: CASSPGQGASGYTF. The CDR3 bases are TGTGCCAGCTCACCGGGACAGGGGGCGTCTGGCTACACCTTC.

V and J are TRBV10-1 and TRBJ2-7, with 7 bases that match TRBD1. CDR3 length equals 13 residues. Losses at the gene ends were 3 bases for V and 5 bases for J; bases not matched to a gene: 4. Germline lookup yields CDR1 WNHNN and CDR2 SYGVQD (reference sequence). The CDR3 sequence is CASSDTGANEQYF. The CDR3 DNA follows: TGCGCCAGCAGTGATACAGGGGCGAACGAGCAGTACTTC.

The CDR3 DNA is TGTGCCAGCAGCTTAAATACAGGGGTCACTGAAGCTTTCTTT. This codes for CASSLNTGVTEAFF. The J gene is TRBJ1-1, the V gene TRBV7-9; TRBD1 matches at 7 bases. V shed 2 bases and J 4 bases; nucleotides not matched to a gene: 4. The germline gives CDR1 SEHNR, CDR2 FQNEAQ (reference sequence). This CDR3 has 14 amino acids.

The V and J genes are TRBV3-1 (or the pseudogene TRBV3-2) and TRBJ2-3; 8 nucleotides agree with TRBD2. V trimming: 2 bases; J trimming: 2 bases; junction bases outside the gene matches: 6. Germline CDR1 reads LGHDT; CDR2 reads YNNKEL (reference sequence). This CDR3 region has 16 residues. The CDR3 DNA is TGTGCCAGCAGCCAACGTCCTAGCGGGTCCACAGATACGCAGTATTTT. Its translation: CASSQRPSGSTDTQYF.